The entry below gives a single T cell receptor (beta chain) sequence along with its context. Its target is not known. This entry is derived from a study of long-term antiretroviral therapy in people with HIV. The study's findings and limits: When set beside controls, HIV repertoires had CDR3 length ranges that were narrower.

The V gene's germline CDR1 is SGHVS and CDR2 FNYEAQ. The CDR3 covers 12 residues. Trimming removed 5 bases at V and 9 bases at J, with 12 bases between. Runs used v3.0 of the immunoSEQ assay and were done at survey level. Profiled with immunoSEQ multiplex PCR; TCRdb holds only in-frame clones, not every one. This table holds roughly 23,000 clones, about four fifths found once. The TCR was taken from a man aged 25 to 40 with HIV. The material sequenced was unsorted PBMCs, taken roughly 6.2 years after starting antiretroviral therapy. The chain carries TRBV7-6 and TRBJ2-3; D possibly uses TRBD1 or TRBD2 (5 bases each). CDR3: CASSPSRGTQYF. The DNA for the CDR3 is TGTGCCAGCAGCCCGAGCCGGGGCACGCAGTATTTT.